The T cell receptor (beta chain) under discussion was sequenced for a study of cytomegalovirus exposure and HLA in healthy donors. Germline V gives CDR1 MNHEY, CDR2 SMNVEV (reference sequence). The CDR3 is 13 amino acids. Concerning this clone itself: What it binds is unknown.

Regarding the study as a whole: A later analysis, which compared TCR beta chains of equal frequency, found the HLA-associated ones more clonally expanded. In a later analysis, specific HLA alleles were associated with about 18,000 TCR beta sequences at a 0.05 false discovery rate.

The PCR was carried out with 60 Vbeta primers and 13 Jbeta primers. Sequencing was performed with immunoSEQ multiplex PCR; in TCRdb, only in-frame clones are kept and a portion is missing. The table has 130,000 to 150,000 clones, roughly a tenth seen once. This chain uses TRBV27 with TRBJ2-7; 7 nucleotides align to TRBD2. The receptor was derived from a male donor in good health and CMV-seronegative. The sequenced sample consisted of PBMCs. The CDR3 coding sequence is TGTGCTTCCGGGACTACTCCCTTCTACGAGCAGTACTTC. Protein sequence: CASGTTPFYEQYF.